The 8 T cell receptor beta chains listed next were all sequenced from one sample in a study of blood T cell repertoires in COVID-19. Sequencing used immunoSEQ multiplex PCR; TCRdb keeps in-frame clones, though not all of them. The sample records approximately 150,000 clones, roughly four fifths being singletons. The specimen sequenced was peripheral blood. These receptors all stem from a human donor with acute or convalescent COVID-19. The donor label of this sample is uncertain.

This clone occurred a few times. The rearrangement links TRBV5-1 to TRBJ1-2; perhaps TRBD1 as D (5 bases). The CDR3 loop spans 15 amino acids. From germline, CDR1 is SGHRS and CDR2 YFSETQ. V was clipped by 6 bases and J by 2 bases, with 17 bases between them. CDR3 nucleotides: TGCGCCAGCACCCTTAATTGGCAGGGCAACTATGGCTACACCTTC. This codes for CASTLNWQGNYGYTF.

V usage is TRBV25-1 and J usage is TRBJ2-2, with TRBD2 matching over 11 bases. This CDR3 is built from 16 residues. V lost 3 bases and J lost 7; bases outside the gene matches: 7. Germline CDR1 and CDR2: MGHDK and SYGVNS. CDR3 in amino acids: CASSDRTSGRDGELFF. DNA for the CDR3: TGTGCCAGCAGTGACCGGACTAGCGGGCGGGACGGGGAGCTGTTTTTT.

The J gene is TRBJ1-1, the V gene TRBV4-2; maybe TRBD1 (6 bases). This CDR3 has 17 amino acids. CDR1 is LGHNA and CDR2 is YNFKEQ in the germline V gene. V was cut by 3 bases and J by 2 bases, with 19 bases left in between. CDR3 DNA sequence: TGTGCCAGCAGCCAGCACTGGGGGCCCTCGGCCAACACTGAAGCTTTCTTT. It translates to CASSQHWGPSANTEAFF.

The chain carries TRBV6-1 and TRBJ2-5; TRBD1 matches 7 bases. CDR3 size: 15 residues. Trimming removed 5 bases from V and 4 bases from J; junction bases left unmatched: 10. Germline assignment: CDR1 MNHNS and CDR2 SASEGT. The CDR3 is CASSRGQGVTETQYF. DNA for the CDR3: TGTGCCAGCAGTCGGGGTCAGGGGGTGACAGAGACCCAGTACTTC.

The chain recombines TRBV9 with TRBJ1-1; D possibly corresponds to TRBD1 (5 bases). Germline lookup yields CDR1 SGDLS and CDR2 YYNGEE. Trimming removed 4 bases at V and 2 bases at J, with 12 bases between. The CDR3 runs 14 residues. Here the CDR3 reads CASSLRQGNTEAFF. In DNA, the CDR3 is TGTGCCAGCAGCCTCCGGCAGGGTAACACTGAAGCTTTCTTT.

The CDR3 nucleotides are TGTGCCAGCAGCCCACAGGGGGGATTCAGCAATCAGCCCCAGCATTTT. Residues: CASSPQGGFSNQPQHF. The genes are TRBV7-9 and TRBJ1-5; 8 positions match TRBD1. The CDR3 has 16 amino acids. The J segment lost 1 base and the V segment lost 5 bases, leaving 7 bases of the junction unmatched. Germline V CDR1 and CDR2: SEHNR, FQNEAQ (reference sequence). Full variable domain (rest looked up from reference TRBV7-9 and TRBJ1-5): DTGVSQNPRHKITKRGQNVTFRCDPISEHNRLYWYRQTLGQGPEFLTYFQNEAQLEKSRLLSDRFSAERPKGSFSTLEIQRTEQGDSAMYLCASSPQGGFSNQPQHFGDGTRLSIL.

V is TRBV4-2 and J is TRBJ1-6; tentatively, D is TRBD1 (5 bases). The CDR3 is made up of 14 amino acids. Germline V gene lookup returns CDR1 LGHNA and CDR2 YNFKEQ. V lost 0 bases and J lost 10, with 10 bases in between. This CDR3 reads CASSQESRESPLHF. CDR3 nucleotides: TGTGCCAGCAGCCAAGAAAGCAGGGAATCACCCCTCCACTTT.

The J gene is TRBJ2-5, the V gene TRBV7-6, with D possibly being TRBD1 (6 bases). Looked up from germline, CDR1 is SGHVS and CDR2 is FNYEAQ. CDR3 size: 17 residues. V lost 0 bases and J 1 base, leaving 15 bases between the germline ends. CDR3 loop: CASSLARYRAGQETQYF. The CDR3 DNA reads as TGTGCCAGCAGCTTAGCGCGCTACAGGGCCGGCCAAGAGACCCAGTACTTC.